This entry is about one TCR beta chain. Its antigen is not yet known. Base qualities are missing; no much larger clone stands one base away. Spanning cysteine to phenylalanine, the CDR3 consists of 15 amino acids. Of the read, only the CDR3 DNA is kept; its 45 bases are in frame from base 1. V and J are trimmed by 4 bases and 3 bases, and the gene matches miss 9 bases of the junction. Per the germline V gene, SGDLS is the CDR1 and YYNGEE is the CDR2. The cohort comprised 670 or so healthy bone marrow donors. Cohort members were all nominally healthy when sampled, although unrecorded immune exposures were likely present. The donor tested CMV seropositive, placing the donor among the 250 to 350 seropositive members of the cohort. A peripheral blood sample was provided by each donor, and peripheral blood mononuclear cells were used for TCR beta sequencing. Genomic DNA was extracted from the blood cell samples with the Qiagen DNeasy Blood Extraction Kit.

The sample is drawn from a study of cytomegalovirus exposure and HLA in healthy donors (dated by TCRdb to 2015 to 2018). Background for the entire study: An earlier analysis of roughly 500 of the donors reported 276 Gb of sequence data and 117 million unique TCR beta sequences obtained from about 200 million T cells. About 310 gigabases of sequencing data and tens of millions of unique TCR sequences were included in an early release covering several hundred HLA-typed donors. Among the roughly 400 genotyped donors, under 90% belonged to the genetic ancestry cluster associated with self-reported Caucasian donors. The study aimed to test whether signatures of past pathogen exposure could be identified by cataloging public T cell receptors. Using immunosequencing, the study profiled T cell repertoires from some 670 subjects and related those repertoires to cytomegalovirus serostatus. Besides the first cohort of roughly 640 subjects, a separate validation cohort made up of 95 to 150 different subjects was used. To predict cytomegalovirus infection status, the study combined high-throughput TCR immunosequencing, statistical association of individual TCRs with disease status, and machine learning. In a later analysis, previously published TCR beta repertoires from fewer than 750 donors were re-analyzed and high-resolution HLA genotyping was added so that TCR occurrence patterns could be studied. Rather than drawing on any new phenotypic data, the later analysis identified candidate immune exposures from TCR beta sequences and the way those sequences occurred across donors. To decide whether each TCR beta V gene segment behaved as functional or pseudogenic, an earlier analysis of fewer than 750 of the donors relied on high-throughput TCR beta sequencing. Donor age, sex, ethnicity and CMV serostatus were collected together with the repertoire data. A later genetic analysis took genome-wide SNP genotypes for 398 of the 666 donors and used that subset as a discovery cohort. All discovery cohort repertoires had been generated on a single sequencing platform. Both class I and class II loci were covered by HLA typing, at four-digit resolution. Typing coverage varied by locus: about 620-630 donors for A, B, C, DRB1 and DQB1; around 560 for DQA1; more than 600 for DPA1; 400 to 480 for DPB1. Roughly five DR-DQ haplotypes were handled as single units for association and clustering, since linkage in the cohort was strong. On average, roughly 250,000 unique TCR beta nucleotide sequences were sequenced per donor among 350 to 400 genotyped donors of the cohort, with approximately 18% of those sequences being non-productive.

The protocol used for the library was the immunoSEQ multiplex PCR assay. The multiplex PCR relied on a mix of 60 forward primers for TCR Vbeta segments and 13 reverse primers for TCR Jbeta segments. The CDR3 region of rearranged TCR beta genes was amplified from genomic DNA by a multiplex PCR assay. Amplified TCR beta libraries were sequenced as 87-base-pair reads on the Illumina HiSeq System. For the original study's pipeline: In a later analysis, some 80 million unique TCR beta chains were counted across the 500 to 850 repertoires, and roughly 9.9 million of these chains were shared by at least two donors. A nearest-neighbor algorithm error-corrected the raw reads and collapsed the reads into unique sequences, merging closely related sequences to remove PCR and sequencing errors. CDR3 sequences were aligned to IMGT reference sequences to assign V, D and J gene segments. Each retained sequence needed at least a six-nucleotide match to both a V gene segment and a J gene segment. A rearrangement counted as productive if the CDR3 had no stop codons and remained in frame with V and J, and every other rearrangement counted as non-productive. CDR3 was defined by IMGT convention, running from the second conserved V-encoded cysteine to the conserved J-encoded phenylalanine. The earlier analysis of 500 to 600 of the donors excluded sequences that lacked an unambiguous match to a single V gene segment. An earlier analysis of 550 to 650 of the donors classified V segments as functional when productive rearrangements were above 56.7% and as segregating when the standard deviation between donors was above 5%. A statistical classification framework was built for diagnosing cytomegalovirus status from the catalog of TCR beta chain sequences. In a later analysis, TCR nucleotide sequences were compared against IMGT/GENE-DB human TR gene sequences so that V and J genes could be assigned. A later analysis assigned CDR3 sequences and most-parsimonious VDJ recombination scenarios with the TCRdist pipeline. In a later analysis, every TCR beta chain was defined by the combination of its CDR3 amino acid sequence and its V-gene family, and reads without a unique V-gene family were dropped. A later analysis removed 550 to 650 highly shared, low-generation-probability nucleotide sequences to deal with suspected cross-contamination and a sequencing artifact. For each public chain, a later analysis derived a clonal expansion index from normalized ranks of inferred template counts within each repertoire. Generation probabilities in a later analysis came from a VDJ recombination model fitted to out-of-frame rearrangements, and those results were checked against IGoR. In a later analysis, hypergeometric tests were used to score TCR-TCR, TCR-HLA and TCR-CMV co-occurrence, with a repertoire-size bias correction applied to TCR pairs. A later analysis estimated false discovery rates by permuting HLA or CMV assignments 20 times. A later analysis grouped co-occurring TCRs with DBSCAN, adding TCRdist sequence similarity when clustering within HLA-allele-positive subsets. Repertoires with fewer than 30,000 or more than 120,000 public chains, plus five repertoires with anomalous nucleotide sharing, were excluded from co-occurrence clustering. TCRdb provides this immuneACCESS table in a form limited to in-frame rearrangements. Some clones are lacking; in checked studies, under half of them reflect an unresolved V gene, and why the rest are absent is not known. That table gives V, J and clone size, and the DNA gave D and trimming. Counted in this sample were some 100,000 clones; around three quarters of them appeared once. Clones ranked in the top ten supply over 3.5% of the sample.

The investigation overall reported the following: Correlated functional status among segregating V segments might be attributable to linkage disequilibrium, but an unknown experimental factor could not be ruled out. According to a later analysis, parvovirus B19, influenza, CMV and Epstein-Barr virus appeared linked to several top co-occurrence clusters. In both the original and validation cohorts, the classifier was reported to diagnose cytomegalovirus status with high specificity and sensitivity. In a later genetic analysis, a missense DCLRE1C variant was associated with V-gene and J-gene trimming of TCR beta chains, and the association was replicated in an independent cohort. The cohort was sequenced for TCR beta chains only, and without alpha or paired-chain data the features that could be detected were limited. Because counts were too low, more than 15 rarely observed V segments, including chromosome 9 orphons, were excluded from the earlier analysis of fewer than 650 of the donors. A later analysis found that most CMV-associated TCR beta chains appeared HLA-restricted, with HLA associations seemingly driven largely by CMV exposure. In an earlier analysis of around 500 of the donors, most TCR beta V segments appeared in productive rearrangements about 87% or about 30% of the time, broadly matching IMGT annotations. The 87-base-pair reads could not distinguish some IMGT-functional V segments, including TRBV6-2 and TRBV6-3, so those segments were excluded. The authors suggested that the approach could potentially be extended to other disease states and immunological phenotypes. A later analysis found that HLA-associated TCR beta chains were more clonally expanded and had lower generation probabilities than equally common non-associated chains. Across donors, most TCR sequences were observed very rarely, whereas some public TCRs were present in many individuals. Compared with the 666-donor mean, donors in an Asian-associated ancestry cluster had fewer N-insertions in productive TCRs, according to a later genetic analysis. Strong co-occurrence of HLA alleles, especially DR and DQ, made assigning TCR associations to individual alleles difficult. A further reported finding was that TCR beta sequences accurately predicted the HLA-A and HLA-B alleles for most subjects in the first cohort. A later analysis found that TCR association rates varied across HLA loci, with DRB1 alleles showing the most associated TCRs and HLA-C alleles the fewest. Sequencing depth was assumed to be roughly uniform across donors in the presence/absence analyses, though that assumption may not hold. A few of the identified cytomegalovirus-associated TCR beta chains were confirmed in vitro to be specific for cytomegalovirus antigens. The only immune exposure information available for the cohort was CMV serostatus. In the study, some 160 TCR beta chains were listed as associated with cytomegalovirus. Because HLA typing was unavailable for some donors at each locus, only the typed subset was used in association tests. At a false discovery rate of 0.05, a later analysis linked about 17,000 TCR beta sequences to specific HLA alleles. A cluster of highly shared sequence variants was judged likely to be a technical artifact of the sequencing pipeline.

The sample comprised PBMCs. This TCR was sampled from a woman in her 50s in good health and CMV-seropositive. The chain employs TRBV9 and TRBJ1-1, with 7 bases in between that match TRBD1. In nucleotides, the sequence is TGTGCCAGCAGCCCCCCGGAGGGGGCTTACACTGAAGCTTTCTTT. Its coded protein is CASSPPEGAYTEAFF.